The 28 T cell receptor beta chains in this list originate from one sample, sequenced in a study of T cell responses to AZD1222 COVID-19 vaccine. Repertoires were generated with immunoSEQ multiplex PCR, while TCRdb's copy carries only in-frame clones and drops some. The table records roughly 130,000 clones, around 90% of them present only once. The sequencing used peripheral blood, collected on day 0 of AZD1222 vaccination. The receptor source for this set is an adult in good health.

The chain has TRBV5-1 and TRBJ2-1; 7 positions match TRBD2. V lost 4 bases, J lost 1 base, and 11 bases stayed unmatched. Germline V gene lookup returns CDR1 SGHRS and CDR2 YFSETQ. The CDR3 length is 17 residues. The CDR3 nucleotides read TGCGCCAGCAGCCCCGGACTAGATTTCCTATCCTACAATGAGCAGTTCTTC. Translating it yields CASSPGLDFLSYNEQFF.

The chain links TRBV10-2 to TRBJ1-2; possible D gene TRBD1, 6 bases. This CDR3 has 13 amino acids. Between the trimmed V and J ends, which lost 2 bases and 7 bases, there was a span of 11 bases. Per the germline V gene, CDR1 is WSHSY and CDR2 is SAAADI. DNA of the CDR3: TGCGCCAGCAGTGAGAAAGGGGGTGTTGGCTACACCTTC. The encoded protein is CASSEKGGVGYTF.

The chain joins TRBV7-2 to TRBJ2-7, with 7 bases identical to TRBD2. CDR1 SGHTA and CDR2 FQGNSA come from the germline V gene. J was trimmed by 3 bases and V by 5 bases; bases with no gene match: 13. The length of the CDR3 is 16 residues. The CDR3 bases are TGTGCCAGCAGCCCGTTCGGGGCGGGAGCAATCTACGAGCAGTACTTC. Translating it yields CASSPFGAGAIYEQYF.

The chain has TRBV7-2 and TRBJ1-6; unclear D gene. Germline assignment: CDR1 SGHTA and CDR2 FQGNSA. The CDR3 covers 15 residues. V lost 1 base, J lost 3 bases, and 7 bases lay in between. In DNA, the CDR3 is TGTGCCAGCAGCTTAGAACAGAACTATAATTCACCCCTCCACTTT. This gives the protein CASSLEQNYNSPLHF.

The chain uses TRBV9 and TRBJ2-1, with 8 bases matching TRBD2. Germline CDR1 SGDLS, CDR2 YYNGEE. This CDR3 spans 15 amino acids. The V segment lost 0 bases and the J segment 7 bases; nucleotides outside the gene matches: 6. In nucleotides, the CDR3 is TGTGCCAGCAGCGTAGGCGGGAGGAATAGGAATGAGCAGTTCTTC. Translated, it gives CASSVGGRNRNEQFF.

The chain recombines TRBV7-2 with TRBJ2-5; no definite D call. V was trimmed by 3 bases and J by 2 bases, leaving 7 bases between them. From germline, CDR1 is SGHTA and CDR2 FQGNSA. The CDR3 contains 13 residues. In DNA form, the CDR3 reads TGTGCCAGCAGCTTCGGAGCACAAGAGACCCAGTACTTC. The encoded protein is CASSFGAQETQYF.

The rearrangement joins TRBV5-4 to TRBJ2-7; D gene unclear. The CDR3 runs 12 residues. Germline V gene sequence: CDR1 SGHNT, CDR2 YYREEE (reference sequence). The V gene lost 2 bases and the J gene lost 6 bases, with 9 bases spanning the gap. CDR3 bases: TGTGCCAGCAGCTTTAACCGGGCCGAGCAGTACTTC. Its translation is CASSFNRAEQYF.

The chain joins TRBV5-1 to TRBJ2-5; D is tentatively TRBD1 or TRBD2 (5 bases each). The CDR3 covers 14 residues. Trimming shortened V by 0 bases and J by 5 bases, and 11 bases separated the two germline ends. CDR1 is SGHRS, CDR2 YFSETQ, per germline. CDR3 protein: CASSLAVGRETQYF. For the CDR3, the DNA is TGCGCCAGCAGCTTGGCCGTGGGACGTGAGACCCAGTACTTC.

The V gene is TRBV7-9, the J gene TRBJ1-2, with D perhaps TRBD1 (6 bases). The CDR3 consists of 12 residues. V was pared by 3 bases and J by 7 bases, with 9 bases between. Germline CDR1 is SEHNR and CDR2 is FQNEAQ (reference sequence). This CDR3 is CASSFPGAGYTF. The CDR3 DNA reads as TGTGCCAGCAGCTTCCCAGGGGCTGGCTACACCTTC. Combining the CDR3 with reference TRBV7-9 and TRBJ1-2 gives the whole variable domain DTGVSQNPRHKITKRGQNVTFRCDPISEHNRLYWYRQTLGQGPEFLTYFQNEAQLEKSRLLSDRFSAERPKGSFSTLEIQRTEQGDSAMYLCASSFPGAGYTFGSGTRLTVV.

V gene TRBV7-9 combines with J gene TRBJ2-3, with D hard to call. V lost 5 bases, J lost 0 bases, and 18 bases lay in between. This CDR3 is 17 amino acids long. Germline-derived CDR1 and CDR2 are SEHNR and FQNEAQ (reference sequence). Here the CDR3 reads CASSPAPGVRSTDTQYF. The CDR3 coding sequence is TGTGCCAGCAGCCCAGCCCCGGGCGTCCGCAGCACAGATACGCAGTATTTT.

The chain carries TRBV15 and TRBJ2-3; the match to TRBD1 covers 7 bases. The trim removed 8 bases at V and 1 base at J, leaving 3 bases unmatched. Germline V gene lookup returns CDR1 LNHNV and CDR2 YYDKDF (reference sequence). This CDR3 spans 13 amino acids. CDR3 residues: CATHTGGTDTQYF. The CDR3 nucleotides read TGTGCCACCCATACAGGGGGCACAGATACGCAGTATTTT.

The chain uses TRBV30 and TRBJ2-3; no clear D gene. The length of the CDR3 is 12 residues. Trimming removed 1 base at V and 3 bases at J, with 5 bases between. In germline, CDR1 is GTSNPN, CDR2 SVGIG (reference sequence). The CDR3, as DNA: TGTGCCTGGAGTGAACAGACAGATACGCAGTATTTT. As protein: CAWSEQTDTQYF.

The genes are TRBV18 and TRBJ1-1; possible D gene TRBD1, 6 bases. This CDR3 spans 13 amino acids. V was shortened by 6 bases and J by 4 bases, with 12 bases between the two germline ends. Germline CDR1 is KGHSH and CDR2 is LQKENI. The CDR3 DNA reads TGTGCCAGCTCGCTAGGGGGGCTCACTGAAGCTTTCTTT. Translating it yields CASSLGGLTEAFF.

The chain is built from TRBV7-9 and TRBJ1-4, with a possible D match to TRBD1 (5 bases). Germline V gene data show CDR1 as SEHNR and CDR2 as FQNEAQ (reference sequence). CDR3 length: 14 residues. Trimming removed 5 bases at V and 5 bases at J, with 12 bases between. The CDR3 loop is CASSQMTANEKLFF. DNA for the CDR3: TGTGCCAGCAGCCAAATGACAGCAAATGAAAAACTGTTTTTT.

This clone was counted once. The chain employs TRBV7-9 and TRBJ1-4; tentative D call: TRBD1 (5 bases). CDR1 SEHNR and CDR2 FQNEAQ come from the germline V gene (reference sequence). The CDR3 has 14 amino acids. V gave up 6 bases and J gave up 5 bases, with 13 bases separating them. The CDR3 sequence is CASRKQAGNEKLFF. The CDR3 nucleotides read TGTGCCAGCAGGAAACAGGCAGGGAATGAAAAACTGTTTTTT.

This rearrangement joins TRBV4-1 to TRBJ2-1; TRBD1 or TRBD2 may be the D gene (5 bases each). V lost 0 bases, J lost 0 bases, and 15 bases lay in between. Germline V CDR1 and CDR2: MGHRA, YSYEKL. CDR3 length: 18 amino acids. CDR3 sequence: CASSQDRDGLSSYNEQFF. For the CDR3, the DNA is TGCGCCAGCAGCCAAGACCGGGACGGGCTCAGCTCCTACAATGAGCAGTTCTTC.

CDR3 coding DNA: TGTGCCTGGAACGCCGGGCCGAAGCAGTTCTTC. This translates into CAWNAGPKQFF. The V call is TRBV30, the J call TRBJ2-1, with unresolved D. Trimming removed 4 bases from V and 11 bases from J, with 12 bases in between. Germline V gene data show CDR1 as GTSNPN and CDR2 as SVGIG (reference sequence). The CDR3 extends over 11 amino acids.

This chain connects TRBV18 to TRBJ2-5; a weak D match, TRBD1 (5 bases). Germline CDR1 reads KGHSH; CDR2 reads LQKENI. The CDR3 contains 13 residues. V dropped 8 bases and J dropped 2 bases, with 12 bases sitting between them. The DNA for the CDR3 is TGTGCCAGCCAAGACAGCTTACAAGAGACCCAGTACTTC. It encodes CASQDSLQETQYF.

The gene calls are TRBV18 and TRBJ1-3; no definite D call. V dropped 3 bases and J dropped 2 bases, with 11 bases sitting between them. The length of the CDR3 is 15 residues. CDR1 is KGHSH, CDR2 LQKENI, per germline. CDR3: CASSPGAITGNTIYF. The CDR3 DNA is TGTGCCAGCTCACCGGGTGCGATAACTGGAAACACCATATATTTT.

This chain connects TRBV9 to TRBJ2-7; D is unclear. V was clipped by 3 bases and J by 1 base, with 8 bases between them. The germline gives CDR1 SGDLS, CDR2 YYNGEE. The CDR3 has 13 residues. CDR3 nucleotides: TGTGCCAGCAGCGAGTCCCCGTCCTACGAGCAGTACTTC. It translates to CASSESPSYEQYF.

CDR3 nucleotides: TGTGCCAGCAGCTCGCTAGCGGGTAGAGAGACCCAGTACTTC. Amino acids: CASSSLAGRETQYF. The rearrangement uses TRBV7-2 and TRBJ2-5; 8 bases are a match to TRBD2. The germline V gene encodes CDR1 SGHTA and CDR2 FQGNSA. This CDR3 spans 14 amino acids. V shed 4 bases, J shed 4 bases, and the junction held 5 bases outside the gene matches.

The chain couples TRBV2 to TRBJ1-1, with a weak D call TRBD1 (6 bases). The CDR3 is 14 amino acids. Germline CDR1 is SNHLY and CDR2 is FYNNEI. Trimming removed 2 bases at V and 2 bases at J, with 9 bases between. The CDR3 region is CASSESRGNTEAFF. CDR3 in DNA: TGTGCCAGCAGTGAAAGCAGGGGAAACACTGAAGCTTTCTTT.

The rearrangement uses TRBV30 and TRBJ2-2; TRBD1 is a possible D gene (6 bases). Trimming stripped 0 bases from V and 3 bases from J, with 20 bases between. CDR1 is GTSNPN, CDR2 SVGIG, per germline (reference sequence). The CDR3 is 18 residues long. CDR3 sequence (DNA): TGTGCCTGGAGTGTAGGGGCCGTGGGGGCCGGTGACACCGGGGAGCTGTTTTTT. It specifies CAWSVGAVGAGDTGELFF. The complete variable domain, with remaining parts taken from reference TRBV30 and TRBJ2-2, reads SQTIHQWPATLVQPVGSPLSLECTVEGTSNPNLYWYRQAAGRGLQLLFYSVGIGQISSEVPQNLSASRPQDRQFILSSKKLLLSDSGFYLCAWSVGAVGAGDTGELFFGEGSRLTVL.

This clone was counted between two and nine times. V and J are TRBV5-1 and TRBJ2-5; 12 nucleotides match TRBD1. CDR3 length: 16 residues. Germline V CDR1 and CDR2: SGHRS, YFSETQ. J was trimmed by 5 bases and V by 5 bases; bases with no gene match: 10. CDR3 loop: CASRGRGTGGTETQYF. The CDR3 region has the DNA TGCGCCAGCAGGGGACGGGGGACAGGGGGCACGGAGACCCAGTACTTC.

The V gene is TRBV24-1, the J gene TRBJ2-3; D is undetermined. Trimming pared 6 bases from V and 1 base from J, leaving 13 bases between. From germline, CDR1 is KGHDR and CDR2 SFDVKD. The CDR3 has 15 residues. CDR3 bases: TGTGCCACCAGTAACCCGACAATCGGCACAGATACGCAGTATTTT. It translates to CATSNPTIGTDTQYF.

The chain combines TRBV7-2 with TRBJ1-5, with 9 bases matching TRBD1. The J segment lost 7 bases and the V segment lost 5 bases, leaving 3 bases of the junction unmatched. The germline V gene encodes CDR1 SGHTA and CDR2 FQGNSA. The CDR3 has 13 amino acids. The CDR3 DNA reads as TGTGCCAGCAGCCGGACAGGGGCCCAGCCCCAGCATTTT. Translation: CASSRTGAQPQHF. Together with reference TRBV7-2 and TRBJ1-5, the CDR3 gives the full variable domain: GAGVSQSPSNKVTEKGKDVELRCDPISGHTALYWYRQSLGQGLEFLIYFQGNSAPDKSGLPSDRFSAERTGGSVSTLTIQRTQQEDSAVYLCASSRTGAQPQHFGDGTRLSIL.

The chain combines TRBV5-1 with TRBJ2-7; D might be TRBD2 (6 bases). Germline V gives CDR1 SGHRS, CDR2 YFSETQ. V dropped 2 bases and J dropped 3 bases, with 12 bases sitting between them. There are 14 residues in the CDR3. This chain's CDR3 is CASSFGLGGYEQYF. In DNA form, the CDR3 reads TGCGCCAGCAGCTTCGGCCTGGGGGGCTACGAGCAGTACTTC.

This chain joins TRBV5-6 and TRBJ1-1; 10 nucleotides match TRBD1. Unmatched junction bases numbered 9, after V lost 5 bases and J lost 5 bases. Germline CDR1 SGHDT, CDR2 YYEEEE. This CDR3 spans 15 amino acids. CDR3 nucleotides: TGTGCCAGCAGGCGTGACAGGGGGCAGCGAACTGAAGCTTTCTTT. Translated: CASRRDRGQRTEAFF. Complete variable domain (other parts from reference TRBV5-6 and TRBJ1-1): DAGVTQSPTHLIKTRGQQVTLRCSPKSGHDTVSWYQQALGQGPQFIFQYYEEEERQRGNFPDRFSGHQFPNYSSELNVNALLLGDSALYLCASRRDRGQRTEAFFGQGTRLTVV.